This T cell receptor (beta chain) was profiled in a study of technical replicates of blood from a handful of donors. This CDR3 region has 15 residues. J lost 5 bases, V lost 4 bases, and 4 bases had no gene match. Looked up from germline, CDR1 is SGDLS and CDR2 is YYNGEE. TCRdb's copy holds only in-frame clones and misses some; the assay was immunoSEQ multiplex PCR. Of nearly 80,000 clones listed, more than 85% are singletons. The chain carries TRBV9 and TRBJ2-7; 15 bases align to TRBD2. The specimen sequenced was T cells isolated from PBMCs. The clonotype originates from a human donor in good health. The CDR3 sequence: CASSLGTSGRNEQYF. The CDR3 DNA sequence: TGTGCCAGCAGCCTAGGGACTAGCGGGAGGAACGAGCAGTACTTC.